A selection of T cell receptor beta chains follows, all from one sample in a study of regulatory and conventional T cells in RAG deficiency. The protocol was immunoSEQ multiplex PCR, while the TCRdb copy is restricted to in-frame clones and leaves out a portion. The table shows several thousand clones, with 80% to 90% occurring only once. A further study also used this sample, focusing on regulatory T cells.

The sample consisted of Tregs sorted from blood. These receptor sequences come from a human donor in good health. CDR3s include the opening cysteine and the closing phenylalanine or tryptophan. A D gene is named only where the DNA matches it firmly. Only some rows state a clone size, as once, few, many or a class for expanded clones.

J | D | length | V | size | DNA | CDR3
TRBJ1-6 | NA | 13 | TRBV19 | few | TGTGCCAGTAGGACAGAGTATAATTCACCCCTCCACTTT | CASRTEYNSPLHF
TRBJ1-1 | NA | 14 | TRBV25-1 | NA | TGTGCCAGCAGTGAATGGAGGGATTCTTCTGAAGCTTTCTTT | CASSEWRDSSEAFF
TRBJ1-2 | NA | 14 | TRBV28 | NA | TGTGCCAGCACAAATTTTGGGGCATTCTATGGCTACACCTTC | CASTNFGAFYGYTF
TRBJ2-1 | NA | 16 | TRBV14 | once | TGTGCCAGCAGCCAAGTTAGGGCGGGACTGAACAATGAGCAGTTCTTC | CASSQVRAGLNNEQFF
TRBJ2-1 | NA | 13 | TRBV18 | NA | TGTGCCAGCTCACCCATGGGGAACAATGAGCAGTTCTTC | CASSPMGNNEQFF
TRBJ2-3 | NA | 13 | TRBV7-3 | NA | TGTGCCACTTCGCCCCGACGCGCAGATACGCAGTATTTT | CATSPRRADTQYF
TRBJ2-5 | TRBD1 | 17 | TRBV19 | NA | TGTGCCAGTAGTATCATATTTGGGACAGGGGGCAAGGAGACCCAGTACTTC | CASSIIFGTGGKETQYF
TRBJ1-2 | TRBD1 | 16 | TRBV7-6 | NA | TGTGCCAGCAGCTTACTCGGACAGGGCGGGGTAAATGGCTACACCTTC | CASSLLGQGGVNGYTF
TRBJ2-7 | TRBD1 | 13 | TRBV6-1 | NA | TGTGCCAGCAGAGAAACAGGGGTCGACGAGCAGTACTTC | CASRETGVDEQYF
TRBJ2-5 | NA | 15 | TRBV19 | NA | TGTGCCAGTAGTATAGGGACCACTCCCAGGGAGACCCAGTACTTC | CASSIGTTPRETQYF
TRBJ2-7 | TRBD2 | 14 | TRBV9 | once | TGTGCCAGCACCCGAGGGAGGGACCCCTACGAGCAGTACTTC | CASTRGRDPYEQYF
TRBJ2-5 | NA | 14 | TRBV18 | NA | TGTGCCAGCTCACCCCTCGAAGTGGCCGAGACCCAGTACTTC | CASSPLEVAETQYF
TRBJ2-3 | TRBD1 | 17 | TRBV11-3 | NA | TGTGCCAGCAGCTTTTCTTCCGGGACAGGGGTGGGAGATACGCAGTATTTT | CASSFSSGTGVGDTQYF
TRBJ2-7 | NA | 16 | TRBV7-9 | NA | TGTGCCAGCAGCTTAGGGTCAGGGGTAGGAGGGTCGGAGCAGTACTTC | CASSLGSGVGGSEQYF
TRBJ2-7 | TRBD1 | 14 | TRBV5-4 | NA | TGTGCCAGCAGCTCCCTGACAGGGAGTTACGAGCAGTACTTC | CASSSLTGSYEQYF
TRBJ2-3 | NA | 17 | TRBV15 | NA | TGTGCCACCAGCAGAGATTCCATGGAACCTAGCACAGATACGCAGTATTTT | CATSRDSMEPSTDTQYF
TRBJ2-7 | TRBD2 | 14 | TRBV6-1 | NA | TGTGCCAGCAGTGGGGGACTAGCGGGGAGCGAGCAGTACTTC | CASSGGLAGSEQYF
TRBJ2-7 | NA | 15 | TRBV5-1 | NA | TGCGCCAGCAGCTTGGGTTTCAGGGGCTCTTACGAGCAGTACTTC | CASSLGFRGSYEQYF
TRBJ2-5 | TRBD2 | 16 | TRBV18 | NA | TGTGCCAGCTCAGCTCAGCCGGGACTAGCGGGGGAGACCCAGTACTTC | CASSAQPGLAGETQYF
TRBJ1-3 | NA | 15 | TRBV29-1 | NA | TGCAGCGTGTCAAAGGGACTCATCTCTGGAAACACCATATATTTT | CSVSKGLISGNTIYF
TRBJ1-5 | NA | 16 | TRBV19 | NA | TGTGCCAGTAAAGATTTCGGTAGTAATAGCAATCAGCCCCAGCATTTT | CASKDFGSNSNQPQHF
TRBJ2-7 | TRBD2 | 13 | TRBV6-6 | NA | TGTGCCAGCGGGGCTGGCGGGGGCTACGAGCAGTACTTC | CASGAGGGYEQYF
TRBJ2-2 | TRBD1 | 17 | TRBV4-1 | NA | TGCGCCAGCAGCCAAGATCGGGGACAGGGTGATTCCGGGGAGCTGTTTTTT | CASSQDRGQGDSGELFF
TRBJ1-2 | TRBD1 | 13 | TRBV5-6 | NA | TGTGCCAGCAGCGATAATGGACAGGGAGGCTGCACTTTC | CASSDNGQGGCTF
TRBJ2-2 | NA | 12 | TRBV15 | NA | TGTGCCACCAGCAAGATGAACGGGGAGCTGTTTTTT | CATSKMNGELFF
TRBJ2-1 | NA | 15 | TRBV2 | NA | TGTGCCAGCAGCGTCGACCGTACCCCCAACAATGAGCAGTTCTTC | CASSVDRTPNNEQFF
TRBJ1-1 | NA | 15 | TRBV29-1 | once | TGCAGCGCCGAGGGGACGATCTATATGAACACTGAAGCTTTCTTT | CSAEGTIYMNTEAFF
TRBJ2-5 | NA | 12 | TRBV19 | NA | TGTGCCAGTAGTATGGCCCAAGAGACCCAGTACTTC | CASSMAQETQYF
TRBJ1-2 | NA | 15 | TRBV6-6 | few | TGTGCCAGCAGTTTCTCCGTGGGGGATCACTATGGCTACACCTTC | CASSFSVGDHYGYTF